This TCR beta chain was identified in a study of cytomegalovirus exposure and HLA in healthy donors. Unmatched junction bases numbered 9, after V lost 4 bases and J lost 3 bases. The V gene's germline CDR1 is SGDLS and CDR2 YYNGEE. The CDR3 loop spans 15 amino acids. 13 Jbeta primers and 60 Vbeta primers were used for the PCR. Libraries were prepared by immunoSEQ multiplex PCR; TCRdb keeps only in-frame clonotypes and omits some of them. The table lists about 110,000 clones, about 80% of them singletons. Sequencing was performed on PBMCs. This TCR came from a woman between 50 and 59 years old in good health and CMV-seropositive. The chain couples TRBV9 to TRBJ2-7; 8 bases agree with TRBD2. CDR3 in DNA: TGTGCCAGCAGCCCGAGATCCGGGACTAGCTACGAGCAGTACTTC. It is translated as CASSPRSGTSYEQYF.